This TCR beta chain was identified during a study of T cell responses to AZD1222 COVID-19 vaccine. Study conclusions and caveats: Spike-specific TCR breadth and depth were elevated following two AZD1222 doses.

Concerning this clone: The antigen is not known.

Data came from immunoSEQ multiplex PCR; TCRdb stores just in-frame clones and leaves some out. Of around 130,000 clones listed, about 91% are singletons. The material was peripheral blood, obtained 28 days after the second AZD1222 dose. This TCR came from an adult who received the AZD1222 COVID-19 vaccine.

The CDR3 region is CASSPVTTNEKLFF. The CDR3, as DNA: TGTGCCAGCTCACCGGTAACAACTAATGAAAAACTGTTTTTT. This rearrangement joins TRBV18 to TRBJ1-4; no reliable D call. The CDR3 length is 14 residues. V lost 3 bases to trimming and J lost 0 bases, with 5 bases between them. Germline CDR1 KGHSH, CDR2 LQKENI.